These 21 T cell receptor beta chains were all obtained from the same sample, sequenced in a study of blood T cell repertoires in COVID-19. The repertoire was sequenced with immunoSEQ multiplex PCR; TCRdb's copy has only in-frame clones and lacks some. The sample consists of 260,000 or so clones, roughly 87% of them appearing once. The sequenced sample consisted of peripheral blood. These receptor sequences come from a human donor in a cohort sampled during active COVID-19.

This rearrangement joins TRBV6-2 or TRBV6-3 to TRBJ1-1, with D maybe TRBD1 (6 bases). Germline-derived CDR1 and CDR2 are MNHEY and SVGEGT. Trimming took 3 bases from V and 2 from J, leaving 16 bases between them. The CDR3 has 16 amino acids. CDR3 nucleotide sequence: TGTGCCAGCAGTTATTTCGTGGGACACCAAAACACTGAAGCTTTCTTT. It translates to CASSYFVGHQNTEAFF.

The V gene is TRBV4-3, the J gene TRBJ1-2; D may be TRBD1 (6 bases). CDR3 length equals 16 residues. V lost 0 bases and J lost 2, with 13 bases in between. Germline V lookup: CDR1 LGHNA, CDR2 YSLEER. The CDR3 coding sequence is TGCGCCAGCAGCCAAGAGAGGACAGTCCGAAACTATGGCTACACCTTC. It specifies CASSQERTVRNYGYTF.

The chain couples TRBV4-3 to TRBJ2-3; 8 positions agree with TRBD2. V gave up 2 bases and J gave up 2 bases; unmatched junction bases: 6. From germline, CDR1 is LGHNA and CDR2 YSLEER. The CDR3 loop spans 16 amino acids. DNA for the CDR3: TGCGCCAGCAGCCAAACCGGGGGGGGGTACACAGATACGCAGTATTTT. It yields the protein CASSQTGGGYTDTQYF.

CDR3 residues: CATLYEQYF. CDR3 nucleotide sequence: TGTGCCACCCTCTACGAGCAGTACTTC. This sequence joins TRBV28 and TRBJ2-7; no clear D gene. V lost 10 bases and J lost 3, with 4 bases in between. The germline gives CDR1 MDHEN, CDR2 SYDVKM. CDR3 length equals 9 residues.

This chain uses TRBV6-2 or TRBV6-3 with TRBJ2-7; 9 bases agree with TRBD2. The CDR3 sequence is 16 residues long. The germline CDR1 and CDR2 sequences are MNHEY and SVGEGT. Trimming removed 5 bases from V and 3 bases from J; junction bases left unmatched: 11. The CDR3 DNA follows: TGTGCCAGCAGTCGGCGACTAGCGGAACAACGCTACGAGCAGTACTTC. Translating it yields CASSRRLAEQRYEQYF.

V is TRBV5-1 and J is TRBJ1-4; D gene unclear. Germline V gene sequence: CDR1 SGHRS, CDR2 YFSETQ. CDR3 length equals 13 residues. V lost 1 base, J lost 4 bases, and 5 bases lay in between. As DNA, the CDR3 is TGCGCCAGCAGCTTGCTGAGTAATGAAAAACTGTTTTTT. It encodes CASSLLSNEKLFF.

The chain is built from TRBV5-8 and TRBJ2-1, with TRBD1 as a possible D gene (6 bases). From germline, CDR1 is SGHTS and CDR2 YDEGEE. The V end was cut by 2 bases, the J end by 4 bases, with 10 bases between. The CDR3 spans 14 residues. CDR3 residues: CASSFYGTYNEQFF. In DNA form, the CDR3 reads TGTGCCAGCAGCTTTTACGGGACATACAATGAGCAGTTCTTC.

The V and J genes are TRBV7-9 and TRBJ2-4, with TRBD2 as a possible D gene (6 bases). This CDR3 is 14 amino acids long. V lost 1 base, J lost 11 bases, and 15 bases lay in between. Germline V gene sequence: CDR1 SEHNR, CDR2 FQNEAQ (reference sequence). The CDR3 spells CASSLGEDSDLQYF. DNA of the CDR3: TGTGCCAGCAGCTTAGGGGAGGACTCCGATCTTCAGTACTTC. The full variable domain, its missing parts supplied by reference TRBV7-9 and TRBJ2-4, is DTGVSQNPRHKITKRGQNVTFRCDPISEHNRLYWYRQTLGQGPEFLTYFQNEAQLEKSRLLSDRFSAERPKGSFSTLEIQRTEQGDSAMYLCASSLGEDSDLQYFGAGTRLSVL.

The chain is built from TRBV4-3 and TRBJ2-1, with a possible D match to TRBD2 (5 bases). CDR1 LGHNA and CDR2 YSLEER come from the germline V gene. Trimming took off 0 bases at V and 7 bases at J, with 13 bases between the two ends. The CDR3 loop spans 15 amino acids. In nucleotides, the CDR3 is TGCGCCAGCAGCCAAGATCGGGGTGCCCTTAATGAGCAGTTCTTC. Amino acids: CASSQDRGALNEQFF.

The gene calls are TRBV5-1 and TRBJ2-1; TRBD1 matches at 9 bases. CDR1 is SGHRS, CDR2 YFSETQ, per germline. The CDR3 spans 15 residues. V shed 3 bases and J 8 bases; nucleotides not matched to a gene: 9. The CDR3 sequence: CASSSQRQGVHEQFF. CDR3 bases: TGCGCCAGCAGCTCCCAACGACAGGGGGTCCATGAGCAGTTCTTC.

The V call is TRBV7-2, the J call TRBJ1-1; D unresolved. Germline lookup yields CDR1 SGHTA and CDR2 FQGNSA. This CDR3 is 12 amino acids long. Between the trimmed V and J ends, which lost 7 bases and 6 bases, there was a span of 12 bases. This CDR3 is CASTDRGAEAFF. The CDR3 region has the DNA TGTGCCAGCACGGATCGAGGTGCTGAAGCTTTCTTT.

The CDR3 loop reads CASSRGGAVDREQFF. CDR3 in DNA: TGTGCCAGCAGCAGAGGGGGAGCGGTCGATAGAGAGCAGTTCTTC. The genes are TRBV5-5 and TRBJ2-1; weak D call: TRBD1 (6 bases). The CDR3 totals 15 residues. Per the germline V gene, CDR1 is SGHKS and CDR2 is YYEKEE (reference sequence). V dropped 4 bases and J dropped 10 bases, with 21 bases sitting between them.

The V and J genes are TRBV6-2 or TRBV6-3 and TRBJ1-2; 8 positions agree with TRBD1. The J segment lost 8 bases and the V segment lost 2 bases, leaving 10 bases of the junction unmatched. The CDR3 consists of 15 residues. Per germline, CDR1 MNHEY and CDR2 SVGEGT. The CDR3 coding sequence is TGTGCCAGCAGTTACCCCTACAGGACAGGGCGAGGCTACACCTTC. Translated, it gives CASSYPYRTGRGYTF.

The V and J genes are TRBV27 and TRBJ1-5; D is unclear. CDR1 and CDR2 from the germline V gene are MNHEY and SMNVEV (reference sequence). The CDR3 is 16 amino acids. V lost 6 bases and J 3 bases, leaving 18 bases between the germline ends. The CDR3 region has the DNA TGTGCCAGCAGGCCCTTTGAGAGGGAAGACAATCAGCCCCAGCATTTT. Protein: CASRPFEREDNQPQHF.

J is TRBJ2-7 and V is TRBV29-1; the match to TRBD1 covers 10 bases. There are 13 residues in the CDR3. Trimming at V came to 4 bases and at J to 5 bases, leaving 5 bases not matched to a gene. CDR1 and CDR2 (germline): SQVTM, ANQGSEA. CDR3 region: CSVAGTGVHEQYF. CDR3 sequence (DNA): TGCAGCGTTGCAGGGACAGGGGTCCACGAGCAGTACTTC.

The J gene is TRBJ1-3, the V gene TRBV4-2; D is uncertain. Germline-derived CDR1 and CDR2 are LGHNA and YNFKEQ. The V end was cut by 1 base, the J end by 0 bases, with 10 bases between. This CDR3 is 16 amino acids long. CDR3 protein: CASSQGGWSSGNTIYF. The CDR3 DNA follows: TGTGCCAGCAGCCAAGGTGGATGGAGCTCTGGAAACACCATATATTTT.

This clone appeared a few times. The chain links TRBV6-6 to TRBJ2-3, with D uncertain. Per the germline V gene, CDR1 is MNHNY and CDR2 is SVGAGI (reference sequence). The CDR3 loop spans 13 amino acids. V lost 6 bases, J lost 2 bases, and 9 bases lay in between. The CDR3 region has the DNA TGTGCCAGCAGAGAGGTTCACACAGATACGCAGTATTTT. Its translation: CASREVHTDTQYF.

This rearrangement joins TRBV15 to TRBJ1-1, with D hard to call. V lost 0 bases and J 8 bases, leaving 13 bases between the germline ends. Germline CDR1 LNHNV, CDR2 YYDKDF (reference sequence). This CDR3 region has 14 residues. The CDR3 nucleotides are TGTGCCACCAGCAGAGATCATGGTACTTCCGAAGCTTTCTTT. It codes for CATSRDHGTSEAFF. The whole variable domain, remainder taken from reference TRBV15 and TRBJ1-1, is DAMVIQNPRYQVTQFGKPVTLSCSQTLNHNVMYWYQQKSSQAPKLLFHYYDKDFNNEADTPDNFQSRRPNTSFCFLDIRSPGLGDTAMYLCATSRDHGTSEAFFGQGTRLTVV.

This clone was picked up one time. CDR3 in DNA: TGTGCCAGCAGTGAATGGAGGGCCGGGGAGACCCAGTACTTC. Translating gives CASSEWRAGETQYF. V is TRBV6-1 and J is TRBJ2-5, with D perhaps TRBD2 (6 bases). V was clipped by 2 bases and J by 5 bases, with 12 bases between them. In germline, CDR1 is MNHNS, CDR2 SASEGT. CDR3 size: 14 residues.

The chain joins TRBV13 to TRBJ2-1, with TRBD2 matching over 7 bases. V lost 5 bases to trimming and J lost 6 bases; unmatched junction nucleotides: 16. The germline V gene encodes CDR1 PRHDT and CDR2 FYEKMQ (reference sequence). The CDR3 totals 17 residues. CDR3 nucleotides: TGTGCCAGCAGCGCCGCGATAGGACTAGGGTCAGTCAATGAGCAGTTCTTC. The encoded protein is CASSAAIGLGSVNEQFF.

This chain joins TRBV28 and TRBJ1-5; tentative D call: TRBD1 (6 bases). CDR3 length: 18 amino acids. Germline V lookup: CDR1 MDHEN, CDR2 SYDVKM. Deletions cut 7 bases from V and 2 bases from J, with 24 bases between. DNA for the CDR3: TGTGCCAGCAACTCAATAACAGGGCCCCGAGGGGGCAATCAGCCCCAGCATTTT. As protein: CASNSITGPRGGNQPQHF. Full variable domain (rest looked up from reference TRBV28 and TRBJ1-5): DVKVTQSSRYLVKRTGEKVFLECVQDMDHENMFWYRQDPGLGLRLIYFSYDVKMKEKGDIPEGYSVSREKKERFSLILESASTNQTSMYLCASNSITGPRGGNQPQHFGDGTRLSIL.